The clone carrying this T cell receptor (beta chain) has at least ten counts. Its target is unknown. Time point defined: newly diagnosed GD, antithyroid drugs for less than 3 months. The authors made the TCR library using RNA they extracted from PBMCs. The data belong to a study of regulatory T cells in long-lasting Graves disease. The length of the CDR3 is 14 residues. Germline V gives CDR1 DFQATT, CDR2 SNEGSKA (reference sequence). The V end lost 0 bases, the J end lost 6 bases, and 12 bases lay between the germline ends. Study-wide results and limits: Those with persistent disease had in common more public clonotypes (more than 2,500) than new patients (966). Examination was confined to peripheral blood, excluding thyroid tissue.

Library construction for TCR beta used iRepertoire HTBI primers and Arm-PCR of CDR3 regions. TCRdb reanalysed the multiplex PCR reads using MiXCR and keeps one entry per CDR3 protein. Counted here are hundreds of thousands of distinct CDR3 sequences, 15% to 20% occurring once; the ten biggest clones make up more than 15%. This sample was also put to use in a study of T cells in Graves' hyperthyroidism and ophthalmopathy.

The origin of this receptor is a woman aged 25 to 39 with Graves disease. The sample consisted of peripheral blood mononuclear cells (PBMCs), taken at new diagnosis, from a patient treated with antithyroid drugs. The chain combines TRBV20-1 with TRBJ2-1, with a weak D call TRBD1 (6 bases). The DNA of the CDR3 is TGCAGTGCTAGAGATCGACAGGTGCGCAATGAGCAGTTCTTC. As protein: CSARDRQVRNEQFF.